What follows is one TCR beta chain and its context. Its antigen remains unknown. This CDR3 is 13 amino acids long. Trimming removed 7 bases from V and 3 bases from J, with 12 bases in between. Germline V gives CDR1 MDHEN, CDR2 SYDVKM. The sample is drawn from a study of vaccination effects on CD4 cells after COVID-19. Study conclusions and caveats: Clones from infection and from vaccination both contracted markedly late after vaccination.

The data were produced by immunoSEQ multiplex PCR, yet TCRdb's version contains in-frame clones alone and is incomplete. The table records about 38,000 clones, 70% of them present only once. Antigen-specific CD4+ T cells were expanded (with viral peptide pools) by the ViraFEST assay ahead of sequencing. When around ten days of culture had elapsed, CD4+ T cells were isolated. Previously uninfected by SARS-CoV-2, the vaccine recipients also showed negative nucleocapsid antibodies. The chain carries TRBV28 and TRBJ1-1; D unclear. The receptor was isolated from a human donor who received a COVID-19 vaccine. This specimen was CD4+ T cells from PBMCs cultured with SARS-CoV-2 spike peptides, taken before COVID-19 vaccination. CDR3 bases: TGTGCCAGCAACGGGTCTCCCGACACTGAAGCTTTCTTT. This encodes CASNGSPDTEAFF.